Listed here are 20 T cell receptor beta chains from one sample, sequenced in a study of Graves' ophthalmopathy and Graves' hyperthyroidism. Amplification targeted the TCR beta CDR3 regions, with RNA transcripts as the source material. First-round RT-PCR used HTBI primers; second-round multiplex PCR followed. A single record per CDR3 protein comes from TCRdb applying MiXCR to the multiplex PCR reads. Here the sample spans roughly 700,000 distinct CDR3 sequences, 35% to 50% being singletons. The material sequenced was peripheral blood. The receptors were gathered from an adult man with Graves' ophthalmopathy.

This chain joins TRBV10-3 and TRBJ2-7; 9 bases are a match to TRBD2. V trimming: 0 bases; J trimming: 4 bases; junction bases outside the gene matches: 22. The CDR3 loop spans 21 amino acids. Germline V gives CDR1 ENHRY, CDR2 SYGVKD. CDR3 nucleotides: TGTGCCATCAGTGAGTCTTTTGGCGGTGAGCGGGAGGTCGGTCGCATGTACGAGCAGTACTTC. It codes for CAISESFGGEREVGRMYEQYF.

This clonotype was counted many times. This chain uses TRBV9 with TRBJ1-1; 8 nucleotides match TRBD1. With 4 bases clipped from V and 1 base from J, the junction kept 6 bases outside the gene matches. Germline V lookup: CDR1 SGDLS, CDR2 YYNGEE. The CDR3 is 15 amino acids. The CDR3 DNA is TGTGCCAGCAGCACAGGGGGGGCAGAGAACACTGAAGCTTTCTTT. Protein: CASSTGGAENTEAFF.

At least ten counts were recorded for this clonotype. The V and J genes are TRBV29-1 and TRBJ1-1; unclear D gene. This CDR3 is built from 14 residues. Per germline, CDR1 SQVTM and CDR2 ANQGSEA. Trimming took 5 bases from V and 1 from J, leaving 14 bases between them. The CDR3 coding sequence is TGCAGCGTTTCAAAATCGGGCCAGAACACTGAAGCTTTCTTT. It encodes CSVSKSGQNTEAFF.

This clonotype was seen once. The chain joins TRBV7-9 to TRBJ1-1, with 8 nucleotides matching TRBD1. The trim removed 2 bases at V and 1 base at J, leaving 9 bases unmatched. Germline-derived CDR1 and CDR2 are SEHNR and FQNEAQ (reference sequence). This CDR3 is 17 amino acids long. The CDR3 bases are TGTGCCAGCAGCTTACTAATTGCAGGGGGCGAGAACACTGAAGCTTTCTTT. Its translation: CASSLLIAGGENTEAFF.

This clonotype was found once. The gene calls are TRBV5-6 and TRBJ2-7, with D perhaps matching TRBD2 (5 bases). Germline loops: CDR1 SGHDT, CDR2 YYEEEE. The V end was cut by 2 bases, the J end by 7 bases, with 13 bases between. The CDR3 runs to 13 residues. The CDR3 DNA reads TGTGCCAGCAGCTTTGCGGGCACGGGGGAGCAGTACTTC. Translation gives CASSFAGTGEQYF.

At least ten counts were recorded for this clonotype. The J gene is TRBJ1-2, the V gene TRBV10-2; D uncertain. Germline V gives CDR1 WSHSY, CDR2 SAAADI. There are 13 residues in the CDR3. The V gene lost 0 bases and the J gene lost 8 bases, with 10 bases spanning the gap. The CDR3 protein is CASSESLRRGYTF. The CDR3, as DNA: TGCGCCAGCAGTGAGTCGTTACGGCGAGGCTACACCTTC.

This clonotype turned up a few times. This chain joins TRBV7-9 and TRBJ1-2, with 7 bases lining up with TRBD1. CDR3 length: 16 residues. In germline, CDR1 is SEHNR, CDR2 FQNEAQ (reference sequence). With 5 bases clipped from V and 4 bases from J, the junction kept 13 bases outside the gene matches. The CDR3 DNA sequence: TGTGCCAGCAGCCAAGTCCGGGACAGCTTAATCTATGGCTACACCTTC. Translating gives CASSQVRDSLIYGYTF.

The J gene is TRBJ1-5, the V gene TRBV20-1, with 7 bases lining up with TRBD1. Germline loops: CDR1 DFQATT, CDR2 SNEGSKA (reference sequence). V dropped 2 bases and J dropped 2; count of bases not matched to a gene: 12. The CDR3 has 17 residues. The CDR3 region is CSARTALGQGGNQPQHF. The CDR3 DNA reads as TGCAGTGCTAGAACCGCTTTAGGGCAGGGGGGCAATCAGCCCCAGCATTTT.

The V and J genes are TRBV12-3 or TRBV12-4 and TRBJ2-7; the D call may be TRBD1 or TRBD2 (7 bases each). V was pared by 6 bases and J by 2 bases, with 20 bases between. CDR3 length: 16 residues. Written as DNA, the CDR3 is TGTGCCAGCAGCTGGGAGGGGGCTGGGGGTGCCTACGAGCAGTACTTC. The encoded protein is CASSWEGAGGAYEQYF.

The CDR3 DNA is TGTGCCAGCAGCCAAGTGGGGGGGCGCGCCCTCGGAAACACCATATATTTT. Translating it yields CASSQVGGRALGNTIYF. V usage is TRBV25-1 and J usage is TRBJ1-3, with D perhaps TRBD1 (6 bases). Trimming cost V 6 bases and J 4 bases, with 22 bases left between them. This CDR3 comprises 17 residues. Germline CDR1 and CDR2: MGHDK and SYGVNS.

J is TRBJ2-7 and V is TRBV10-3, with 7 bases identical to TRBD1. The better agreement between TRBJ2-5 and the DNA end casts doubt on the J call. CDR3 size: 14 residues. Germline V gene sequence: CDR1 ENHRY, CDR2 SYGVKD. In nucleotides, the CDR3 is TGTGCCAGCAGCCTAATGACAGGGAGAGAGACCCAGTACTTC. Its translation is CASSLMTGRETQYF.

This clonotype was picked up many times. CDR3 coding DNA: TGTGCCAGCAGCCCTAGTAGCGGGGGGGCTGGGGAGCAGTACTTC. Protein product: CASSPSSGGAGEQYF. V is TRBV9 and J is TRBJ2-7; 11 nucleotides align to TRBD2. The germline gives CDR1 SGDLS, CDR2 YYNGEE. This CDR3 spans 15 amino acids. Trimming at V came to 4 bases and at J to 7 bases, leaving 10 bases not matched to a gene.

This clonotype was found a few times. This clone may be a read error of a much larger clone one base away. This sequence joins TRBV29-1 and TRBJ1-3, with TRBD1 as a possible D gene (5 bases). V lost 7 bases to trimming and J lost 0 bases, with 10 bases between them. Germline CDR1 and CDR2: SQVTM and ANQGSEA. The CDR3 has 13 residues. The CDR3 DNA reads as TGCAGCGCCCTGGGGGACTCTGGAAACACCATATATTTT. It encodes CSALGDSGNTIYF. The full variable domain, completed using reference TRBV29-1 and TRBJ1-3, is SAVISQKPSRDICQRGTSLTIQCQVDSQVTMMFWYRQQPGQSLTLIATANQGSEATYESGFVIDKFPISRPNLTFSTLTVSNMSPEDSSIYLCSALGDSGNTIYFGEGSWLTVV.

The V and J genes are TRBV7-9 and TRBJ1-5, with TRBD2 matching over 15 bases. The DNA end favors TRBJ2-3, so the J call may be wrong. The CDR3 runs 18 residues. Germline CDR1 reads SEHNR; CDR2 reads FQNEAQ (reference sequence). DNA for the CDR3: TGTGCCAGCAGCTTAGCGCTCACATCGGGACTAGCGGGAGGCGCGCAGTATTTT. Residues: CASSLALTSGLAGGAQYF.

V is TRBV15 and J is TRBJ2-1; TRBD2 aligns across 13 bases. The CDR3 is made up of 14 amino acids. CDR1 is LNHNV and CDR2 is YYDKDF in the germline V gene (reference sequence). V shed 5 bases and J 7 bases; nucleotides not matched to a gene: 2. CDR3 coding DNA: TGTGCCACCAGCCGGGGACTAGCGGGGAATGAGCAGTTCTTC. This sequence encodes CATSRGLAGNEQFF.

This clonotype was recorded many times. The J gene is TRBJ1-6, the V gene TRBV9; no reliable D call. Germline CDR1 SGDLS, CDR2 YYNGEE. The CDR3 contains 13 residues. V lost 4 bases and J lost 11, with 13 bases in between. CDR3 loop: CASSPSAGAPLHF. CDR3 DNA: TGTGCCAGCAGCCCGTCGGCAGGAGCACCCCTCCACTTT. The full variable domain, in which reference TRBV9 and TRBJ1-6 provide the parts outside the CDR3, is DSGVTQTPKHLITATGQRVTLRCSPRSGDLSVYWYQQSLDQGLQFLIQYYNGEERAKGNILERFSAQQFPDLHSELNLSSLELGDSALYFCASSPSAGAPLHFGNGTRLTVT.

V is TRBV2 and J is TRBJ1-1, with a tentative D call TRBD1 (5 bases). CDR1 is SNHLY, CDR2 FYNNEI, per germline. Trimming took 6 bases from V and 1 from J, leaving 12 bases between them. The CDR3 is 14 amino acids. CDR3 in DNA: TGTGCCAGCAGCGGGGCGCAGTGGAACACTGAAGCTTTCTTT. Translating it yields CASSGAQWNTEAFF.

This clonotype appeared many times. The V gene is TRBV7-2, the J gene TRBJ1-1; TRBD1 aligns across 10 bases. This CDR3 comprises 15 residues. V gave up 3 bases and J gave up 5 bases; unmatched junction bases: 6. Germline values: CDR1 SGHTA, CDR2 FQGNSA. The CDR3 loop is CASSLDRGKGTEAFF. The DNA of the CDR3 is TGTGCCAGCAGCTTGGACAGGGGGAAGGGGACTGAAGCTTTCTTT.

This clonotype was recorded many times. The chain combines TRBV15 with TRBJ2-2, with D perhaps matching TRBD1 (6 bases). The ends were cut back, 1 base at V and 3 bases at J, with 9 bases in the middle. CDR3 length equals 15 residues. Germline V gene data show CDR1 as LNHNV and CDR2 as YYDKDF (reference sequence). The CDR3 bases are TGTGCCACCAGCAGAGGGACAGTAGACACCGGGGAGCTGTTTTTT. It yields the protein CATSRGTVDTGELFF.

This clonotype has more than one count but fewer than ten. The chain is built from TRBV9 and TRBJ1-1, with D unclear. Germline CDR1 and CDR2: SGDLS and YYNGEE. This CDR3 has 15 amino acids. The germline V and J ends were trimmed by 4 bases and 11 bases, with 24 bases remaining between them. CDR3 nucleotide sequence: TGTGCCAGCAGCCCAAGCCTTTGGCGGCCGGTCGAGGCTTTCTTT. It translates to CASSPSLWRPVEAFF. Full variable domain (missing parts from reference TRBV9 and TRBJ1-1): DSGVTQTPKHLITATGQRVTLRCSPRSGDLSVYWYQQSLDQGLQFLIQYYNGEERAKGNILERFSAQQFPDLHSELNLSSLELGDSALYFCASSPSLWRPVEAFFGQGTRLTVV.